This T cell receptor beta chain comes out of a study of pediatric ulcerative colitis. Study-level background: Seven or eight patients showed pancolitis and two showed left-sided colitis. Study-wide findings and caveats: Rectal repertoires separated controls, mild-moderate and acute severe colitis.

The length of the CDR3 is 16 residues. V was trimmed by 4 bases and J by 5 bases, leaving 17 bases between them. Germline CDR1 is LGHNA and CDR2 is YNFKEQ. In the case of this clone: Its cognate antigen is unknown.

The diagnostic colonoscopy in ulcerative colitis patients preceded any immunosuppressive treatment. This was a survey-level run. Libraries were prepared by immunoSEQ multiplex PCR; TCRdb keeps only in-frame clonotypes and omits some of them. The sample has about 64,000 clones, roughly 90% seen once. The sample taken for sequencing was blood. The receptor comes from a boy between 10 and 17 years old with severe ulcerative colitis. The J gene is TRBJ2-2, the V gene TRBV4-2; D possibly uses TRBD1 or TRBD2 (6 bases each). In DNA form, the CDR3 reads TGTGCCAGCAGCCCGGGACTGTCGGGGGCGACCGGGGAGCTGTTTTTT. Protein sequence: CASSPGLSGATGELFF.